The next 22 T cell receptor beta chains were all read from a single sample in a study of CD8 T cells in Susac syndrome. The authors reverse transcribed about 0.5 to 1 ug RNA with random hexamers. TCRdb fed the immunoSEQ multiplex PCR reads into MiXCR, producing one record per CDR3 protein. Among some 200,000 distinct CDR3 sequences listed, approximately 94% were seen once. The material sequenced was CD4+ T cells from PBMCs. These receptors originate from a human donor with Susac syndrome.

This clonotype was seen just once. The rearrangement joins TRBV30 to TRBJ1-2; D call uncertain. Germline V CDR1 and CDR2: GTSNPN, SVGIG (reference sequence). This CDR3 contains 13 residues. V was shortened by 0 bases and J by 2 bases, with 7 bases between the two germline ends. CDR3 DNA sequence: TGTGCCTGGAGTGTTTCTGGGAACTATGGCTACACCTTC. Translating gives CAWSVSGNYGYTF. Full variable domain (outside the CDR3, taken from reference TRBV30 and TRBJ1-2): SQTIHQWPATLVQPVGSPLSLECTVEGTSNPNLYWYRQAAGRGLQLLFYSVGIGQISSEVPQNLSASRPQDRQFILSSKKLLLSDSGFYLCAWSVSGNYGYTFGSGTRLTVV.

The V call is TRBV4-2, the J call TRBJ1-1; perhaps TRBD1 as D (6 bases). V gave up 0 bases and J gave up 3 bases, with 11 bases separating them. CDR1 is LGHNA, CDR2 YNFKEQ, per germline. The CDR3 consists of 15 residues. Written as DNA, the CDR3 is TGTGCCAGCAGCCAAGACTGGAAGGGGGACACTGAAGCTTTCTTT. The encoded protein is CASSQDWKGDTEAFF.

The rearrangement links TRBV5-1 to TRBJ1-1; perhaps TRBD1 as D (5 bases). The germline gives CDR1 SGHRS, CDR2 YFSETQ. CDR3 length: 15 residues. Trimming removed 7 bases from V and 0 bases from J, with 16 bases in between. The CDR3 is CASRSEGLLNTEAFF. In nucleotides, the CDR3 is TGCGCCAGCCGCTCCGAGGGACTTTTGAACACTGAAGCTTTCTTT. Full variable domain (missing parts from reference TRBV5-1 and TRBJ1-1): KAGVTQTPRYLIKTRGQQVTLSCSPISGHRSVSWYQQTPGQGLQFLFEYFSETQRNKGNFPGRFSGRQFSNSRSEMNVSTLELGDSALYLCASRSEGLLNTEAFFGQGTRLTVV.

The chain is built from TRBV20-1 and TRBJ2-5, with TRBD2 identical over 8 bases. Per germline, CDR1 DFQATT and CDR2 SNEGSKA (reference sequence). The CDR3 is 15 amino acids. With V trimmed by 3 bases and J by 1 base, 7 bases remained unmatched. CDR3 sequence: CSASRSSGGQETQYF. The CDR3, as DNA: TGCAGTGCTAGTCGTTCCAGCGGGGGCCAAGAGACCCAGTACTTC.

The chain combines TRBV27 with TRBJ1-1; 9 positions agree with TRBD1. CDR1 and CDR2 (germline): MNHEY, SMNVEV (reference sequence). Unmatched junction bases numbered 13, after V lost 7 bases and J lost 4 bases. The CDR3 consists of 16 residues. CDR3 region: CASTTSTGTGFTEAFF. CDR3 nucleotides: TGTGCCAGCACCACCAGTACCGGGACAGGGTTCACTGAAGCTTTCTTT.

The sample holds one count of this clonotype. The chain has TRBV7-2 and TRBJ1-1; D gene ambiguous. The CDR3 runs to 14 residues. The germline V and J ends were trimmed by 1 base and 5 bases, with 11 bases remaining between them. Germline V gene data show CDR1 as SGHTA and CDR2 as FQGNSA. CDR3 in amino acids: CASSLDGLRTEAFF. As DNA, the CDR3 is TGTGCCAGCAGCTTAGACGGATTGCGTACTGAAGCTTTCTTT. The full variable domain, its missing parts supplied by reference TRBV7-2 and TRBJ1-1, is GAGVSQSPSNKVTEKGKDVELRCDPISGHTALYWYRQSLGQGLEFLIYFQGNSAPDKSGLPSDRFSAERTGGSVSTLTIQRTQQEDSAVYLCASSLDGLRTEAFFGQGTRLTVV.

The chain carries TRBV9 and TRBJ2-4; no firm D call. V lost 3 bases, J lost 2 bases, and 6 bases lay in between. The CDR3 spans 13 residues. CDR1 SGDLS and CDR2 YYNGEE come from the germline V gene. The DNA of the CDR3 is TGTGCCAGCAGCGGGGTCTCCAAAAACATTCAGTACTTC. It is translated as CASSGVSKNIQYF.

V is TRBV20-1 and J is TRBJ2-5; D could derive from TRBD1 or TRBD2 (5 bases each). The V and J ends lost 3 bases and 3 bases respectively, with 14 bases between them. In germline, CDR1 is DFQATT, CDR2 SNEGSKA (reference sequence). CDR3 length: 14 amino acids. The CDR3: CSASTGRAKETQYF. DNA for the CDR3: TGCAGTGCTAGTACGGGACGTGCGAAAGAGACCCAGTACTTC.

The genes are TRBV20-1 and TRBJ2-3; 10 bases map to TRBD2. The CDR3 sequence is 15 residues long. The J segment lost 7 bases and the V segment lost 0 bases, leaving 7 bases of the junction unmatched. Germline V CDR1 and CDR2: DFQATT, SNEGSKA (reference sequence). The CDR3 reads CSARDRAGGPYTQYF. CDR3 in DNA: TGCAGTGCTAGAGATCGAGCGGGGGGGCCATATACGCAGTATTTT.

V is TRBV12-3 or TRBV12-4 and J is TRBJ1-2; weak D call: TRBD1 (6 bases). CDR3 length: 13 amino acids. V was clipped by 5 bases and J by 6 bases, with 13 bases between them. This CDR3 reads CASSPQGWDGYTF. The CDR3 region has the DNA TGTGCCAGCAGTCCCCAGGGGTGGGATGGCTACACCTTC.

This chain uses TRBV3-1 with TRBJ1-6; the D is unclear. Germline CDR1 reads LGHDT; CDR2 reads YNNKEL (reference sequence). CDR3 size: 19 residues. Trimming took 2 bases from V and 0 from J, leaving 17 bases between them. The CDR3 here is CASSQISTGLSSYNSPLHF. The CDR3 region has the DNA TGTGCCAGCAGCCAAATATCTACGGGGTTAAGCTCCTATAATTCACCCCTCCACTTT.

In its sample, this clonotype was seen once. The chain combines TRBV2 with TRBJ2-6, with 10 bases that match TRBD1. CDR1 and CDR2 (germline): SNHLY, FYNNEI. The ends lost 8 bases at V and 2 bases at J; junction bases unmatched: 6. This CDR3 has 16 amino acids. CDR3 nucleotide sequence: TGTGCCAGCCATGGGACAGGGGTGGCTGGGGCCAACGTCCTGACTTTC. It yields the protein CASHGTGVAGANVLTF.

The V call is TRBV6-1, the J call TRBJ1-2; D is possibly TRBD1 (6 bases). The germline gives CDR1 MNHNS, CDR2 SASEGT. There are 17 residues in the CDR3. The germline V and J ends were trimmed by 2 bases and 4 bases, with 20 bases remaining between them. The CDR3 loop is CASSESHIGGGLYGYTF. CDR3 in DNA: TGTGCCAGCAGTGAATCTCACATCGGGGGCGGCCTCTATGGCTACACCTTC.

The chain uses TRBV3-1 and TRBJ1-2, with a weak D call TRBD1 (5 bases). Germline V gene lookup returns CDR1 LGHDT and CDR2 YNNKEL (reference sequence). CDR3 length equals 14 residues. Deletions cut 2 bases from V and 7 bases from J, with 14 bases between. The DNA for the CDR3 is TGTGCCAGCAGCCAATACACCGGGGCGGGTGGCTACACCTTC. This translates into CASSQYTGAGGYTF. The variable domain in full, completed from reference TRBV3-1 and TRBJ1-2, reads DTAVSQTPKYLVTQMGNDKSIKCEQNLGHDTMYWYKQDSKKFLKIMFSYNNKELIINETVPNRFSPKSPDKAHLNLHINSLELGDSAVYFCASSQYTGAGGYTFGSGTRLTVV.

This CDR3 reads CASSYFISPDTQYF. In nucleotides, the CDR3 is TGTGCCAGCAGTTACTTTATTAGTCCAGATACGCAGTATTTT. The chain carries TRBV6-6 and TRBJ2-3; no definite D call. There are 14 residues in the CDR3. Germline V gene lookup returns CDR1 MNHNY and CDR2 SVGAGI (reference sequence). V shed 1 base and J shed 4 bases, with 9 bases lying between them.

The genes are TRBV13 and TRBJ1-5; weak D call: TRBD1 (5 bases). CDR3 size: 13 residues. V was cut by 5 bases and J by 6 bases, with 11 bases left in between. Per the germline V gene, CDR1 is PRHDT and CDR2 is FYEKMQ (reference sequence). The CDR3 is CASSHAQGQPQHF. Here the CDR3 DNA reads TGTGCCAGCAGCCACGCCCAGGGTCAGCCCCAGCATTTT.

This clonotype has a single count. The V call is TRBV5-1, the J call TRBJ2-4; the D is unclear. From germline, CDR1 is SGHRS and CDR2 YFSETQ. This CDR3 comprises 16 residues. V shed 0 bases and J shed 8 bases, with 18 bases lying between them. The CDR3 sequence is CASSLAKLSQNDIQYF. The CDR3 coding sequence is TGCGCCAGCAGCTTGGCGAAGCTCTCGCAAAATGACATTCAGTACTTC.

V is TRBV6-5 and J is TRBJ1-5; possibly TRBD1 for D (5 bases). Germline loops: CDR1 MNHEY, CDR2 SVGAGI. The V and J ends lost 5 bases and 3 bases respectively, with 14 bases between them. The CDR3 is 15 residues long. Here the CDR3 reads CASSKQSGTNQPQHF. As DNA, the CDR3 is TGTGCCAGCAGTAAACAGTCAGGGACCAATCAGCCCCAGCATTTT.

The V and J genes are TRBV12-5 and TRBJ2-5; D is perhaps TRBD1 (5 bases). V was shortened by 4 bases and J by 2 bases, with 20 bases between the two germline ends. The CDR3 has 17 amino acids. Germline-derived CDR1 and CDR2 are LGHNT and FRNRAP. Here the CDR3 DNA reads TGTGCTAGTGGTTCCTTTGTTGGTACAGGTCGACAAGAGACCCAGTACTTC. Translation gives CASGSFVGTGRQETQYF.

The rearrangement uses TRBV10-3 and TRBJ1-1; tentative D call: TRBD1 (5 bases). The V end was cut by 2 bases, the J end by 1 base, with 8 bases between. The CDR3 loop spans 14 amino acids. The germline V gene has CDR1 ENHRY and CDR2 SYGVKD. The CDR3 DNA sequence: TGTGCCATCAGTGAGGGACATACGAACACTGAAGCTTTCTTT. This translates into CAISEGHTNTEAFF.

The chain employs TRBV30 and TRBJ2-5, with D perhaps TRBD1 (6 bases). V lost 2 bases and J 1 base, leaving 14 bases between the germline ends. Germline assignment: CDR1 GTSNPN and CDR2 SVGIG (reference sequence). The CDR3 runs to 15 residues. The CDR3, as DNA: TGTGCCTGGAGTTCACAGGGCCTCCTCCAAGAGACCCAGTACTTC. Protein: CAWSSQGLLQETQYF.

This clonotype was seen once. The V gene is TRBV5-1, the J gene TRBJ2-5; D not resolved. Trimming left V 4 bases short and J 5 bases short, with 12 bases between. The CDR3 length is 13 residues. CDR1 is SGHRS and CDR2 is YFSETQ in the germline V gene. The CDR3 region has the DNA TGCGCCAGCAGCCCCGTCGGCCCGGAGACCCAGTACTTC. This gives the protein CASSPVGPETQYF.